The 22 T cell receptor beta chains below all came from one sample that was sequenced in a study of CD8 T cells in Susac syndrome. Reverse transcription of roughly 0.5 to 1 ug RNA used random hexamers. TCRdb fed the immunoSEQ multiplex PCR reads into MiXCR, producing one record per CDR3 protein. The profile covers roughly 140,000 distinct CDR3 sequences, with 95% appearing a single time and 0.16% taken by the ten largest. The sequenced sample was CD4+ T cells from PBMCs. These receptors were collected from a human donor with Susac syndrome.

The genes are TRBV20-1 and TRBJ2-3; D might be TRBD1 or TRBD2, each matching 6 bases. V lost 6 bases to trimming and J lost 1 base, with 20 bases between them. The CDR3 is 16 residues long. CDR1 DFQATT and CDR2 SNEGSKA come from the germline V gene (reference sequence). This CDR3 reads CSAGEGWGARTDTQYF. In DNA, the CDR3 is TGCAGTGCCGGAGAAGGGTGGGGGGCCCGCACAGATACGCAGTATTTT.

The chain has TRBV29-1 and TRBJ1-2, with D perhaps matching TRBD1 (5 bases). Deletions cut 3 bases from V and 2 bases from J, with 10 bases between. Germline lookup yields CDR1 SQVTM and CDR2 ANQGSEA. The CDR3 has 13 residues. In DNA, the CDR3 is TGCAGCGTTGATGGGGGTACCAACTATGGCTACACCTTC. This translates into CSVDGGTNYGYTF.

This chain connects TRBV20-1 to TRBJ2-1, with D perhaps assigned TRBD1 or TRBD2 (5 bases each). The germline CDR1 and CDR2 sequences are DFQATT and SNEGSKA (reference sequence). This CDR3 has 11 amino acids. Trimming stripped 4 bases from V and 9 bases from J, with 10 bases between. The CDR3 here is CSATGTVEQFF. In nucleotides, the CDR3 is TGCAGTGCTACCGGGACCGTTGAGCAGTTCTTC.

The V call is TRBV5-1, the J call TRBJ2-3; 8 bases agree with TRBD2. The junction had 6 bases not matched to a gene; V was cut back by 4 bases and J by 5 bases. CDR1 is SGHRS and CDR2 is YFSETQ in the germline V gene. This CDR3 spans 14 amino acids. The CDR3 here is CASSREGTQDTQYF. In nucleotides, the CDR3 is TGCGCCAGCAGCCGGGAGGGGACTCAAGATACGCAGTATTTT.

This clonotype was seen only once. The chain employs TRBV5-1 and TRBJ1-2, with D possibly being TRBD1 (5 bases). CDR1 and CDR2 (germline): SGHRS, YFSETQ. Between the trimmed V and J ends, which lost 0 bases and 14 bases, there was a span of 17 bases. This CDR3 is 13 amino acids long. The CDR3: CASSLGPSLWGTF. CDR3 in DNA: TGCGCCAGCAGCTTGGGGCCGAGCCTTTGGGGGACCTTC.

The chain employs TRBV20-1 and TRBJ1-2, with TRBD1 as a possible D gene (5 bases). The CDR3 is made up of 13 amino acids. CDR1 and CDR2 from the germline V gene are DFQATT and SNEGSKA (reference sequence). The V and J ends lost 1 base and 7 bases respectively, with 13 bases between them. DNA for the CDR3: TGCAGTGCTAGAGGCGGCAGGGAATCTGGCTACACCTTC. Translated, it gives CSARGGRESGYTF.

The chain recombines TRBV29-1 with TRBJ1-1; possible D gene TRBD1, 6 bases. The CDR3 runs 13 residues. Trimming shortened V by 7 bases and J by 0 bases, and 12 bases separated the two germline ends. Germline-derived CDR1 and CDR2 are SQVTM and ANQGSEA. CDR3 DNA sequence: TGCAGCGGTCAAACAGGGTTGAACACTGAAGCTTTCTTT. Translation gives CSGQTGLNTEAFF.

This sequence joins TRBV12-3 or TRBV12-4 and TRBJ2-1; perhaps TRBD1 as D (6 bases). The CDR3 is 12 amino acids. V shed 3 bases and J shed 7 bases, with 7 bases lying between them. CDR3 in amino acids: CASSLRGNEQFF. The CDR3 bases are TGTGCCAGCAGTTTGAGGGGGAATGAGCAGTTCTTC.

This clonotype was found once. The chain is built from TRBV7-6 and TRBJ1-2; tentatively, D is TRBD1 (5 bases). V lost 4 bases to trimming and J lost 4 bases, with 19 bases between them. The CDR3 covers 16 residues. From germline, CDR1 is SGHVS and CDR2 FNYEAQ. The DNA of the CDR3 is TGTGCCAGCAGCTCTGCCGGGACGGCTACTATCTATGGCTACACCTTC. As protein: CASSSAGTATIYGYTF.

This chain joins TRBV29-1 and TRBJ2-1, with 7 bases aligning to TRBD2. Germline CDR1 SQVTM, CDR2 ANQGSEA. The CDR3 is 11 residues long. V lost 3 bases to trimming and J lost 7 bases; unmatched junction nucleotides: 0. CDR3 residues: CSVEGGNEQFF. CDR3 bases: TGCAGCGTTGAGGGGGGGAATGAGCAGTTCTTC.

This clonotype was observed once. The CDR3 DNA is TGCAGTGCTAGACAGGATCAAGGCAGTGAAGCTTTCTTT. Translating it yields CSARQDQGSEAFF. The chain links TRBV20-1 to TRBJ1-1; D is unresolved. The V end lost 2 bases, the J end lost 7 bases, and 14 bases lay between the germline ends. Germline assignment: CDR1 DFQATT and CDR2 SNEGSKA (reference sequence). The CDR3 spans 13 residues.

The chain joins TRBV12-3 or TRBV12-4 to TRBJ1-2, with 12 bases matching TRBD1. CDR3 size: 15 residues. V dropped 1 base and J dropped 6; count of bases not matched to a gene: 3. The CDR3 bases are TGTGCCAGCAGTTTAGAGGGACAGGGGGCGCATGGCTACACCTTC. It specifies CASSLEGQGAHGYTF.

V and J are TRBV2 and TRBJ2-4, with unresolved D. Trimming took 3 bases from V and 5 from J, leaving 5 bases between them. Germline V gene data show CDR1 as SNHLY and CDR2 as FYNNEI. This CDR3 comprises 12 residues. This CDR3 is CASSDRENIQYF. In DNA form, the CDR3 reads TGTGCCAGCAGTGACCGCGAAAACATTCAGTACTTC.

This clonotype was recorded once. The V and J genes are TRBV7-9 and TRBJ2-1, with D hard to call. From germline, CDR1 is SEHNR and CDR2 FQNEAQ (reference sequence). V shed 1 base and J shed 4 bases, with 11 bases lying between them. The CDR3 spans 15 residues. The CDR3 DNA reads TGTGCCAGCAGCTTAGTTCTACCAATGTACAATGAGCAGTTCTTC. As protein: CASSLVLPMYNEQFF.

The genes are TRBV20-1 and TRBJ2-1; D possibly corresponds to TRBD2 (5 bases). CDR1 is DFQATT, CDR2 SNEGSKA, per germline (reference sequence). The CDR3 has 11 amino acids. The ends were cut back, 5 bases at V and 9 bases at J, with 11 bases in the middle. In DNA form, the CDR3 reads TGCAGTGCTGGAACCCGGGGTGAGCAGTTCTTC. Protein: CSAGTRGEQFF.

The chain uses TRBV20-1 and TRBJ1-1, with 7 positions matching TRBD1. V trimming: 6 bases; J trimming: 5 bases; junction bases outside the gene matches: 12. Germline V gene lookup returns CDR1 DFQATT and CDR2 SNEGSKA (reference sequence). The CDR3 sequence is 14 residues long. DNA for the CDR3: TGCAGTGCCCGGGACAGCACGAGGAGGACTGAAGCTTTCTTT. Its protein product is CSARDSTRRTEAFF.

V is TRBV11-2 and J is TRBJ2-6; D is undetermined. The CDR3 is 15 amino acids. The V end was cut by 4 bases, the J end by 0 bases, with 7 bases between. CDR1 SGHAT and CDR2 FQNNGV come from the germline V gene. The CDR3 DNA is TGTGCCAGCAGCTCTCTCAGCTCTGGGGCCAACGTCCTGACTTTC. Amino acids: CASSSLSSGANVLTF.

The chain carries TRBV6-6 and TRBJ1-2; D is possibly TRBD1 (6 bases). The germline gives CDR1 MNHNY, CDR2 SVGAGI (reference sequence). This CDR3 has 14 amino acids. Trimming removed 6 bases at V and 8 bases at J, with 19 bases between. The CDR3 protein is CASSLDSRTGGYTF. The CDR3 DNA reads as TGTGCCAGCAGCTTGGACAGCCGGACGGGGGGCTACACCTTC.

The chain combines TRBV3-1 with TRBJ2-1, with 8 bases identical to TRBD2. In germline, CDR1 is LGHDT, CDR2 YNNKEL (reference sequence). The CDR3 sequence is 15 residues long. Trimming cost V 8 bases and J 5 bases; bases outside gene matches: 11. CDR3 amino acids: CASSAERGRNNEQFF. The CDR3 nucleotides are TGTGCCAGCTCAGCTGAGCGGGGGCGCAACAATGAGCAGTTCTTC.

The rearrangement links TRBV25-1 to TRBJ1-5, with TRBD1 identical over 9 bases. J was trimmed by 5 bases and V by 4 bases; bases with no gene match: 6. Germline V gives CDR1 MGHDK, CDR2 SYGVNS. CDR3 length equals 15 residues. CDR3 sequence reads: CASSGDRVADQPQHF. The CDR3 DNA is TGTGCCAGCAGTGGGGACAGGGTGGCGGATCAGCCCCAGCATTTT.

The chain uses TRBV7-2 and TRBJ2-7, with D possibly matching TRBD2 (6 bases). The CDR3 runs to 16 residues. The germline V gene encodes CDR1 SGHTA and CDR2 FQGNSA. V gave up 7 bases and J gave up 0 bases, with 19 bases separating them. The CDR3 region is CASTKGPSGRSYEQYF. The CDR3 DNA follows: TGTGCCAGCACCAAAGGTCCAAGCGGGCGCTCCTACGAGCAGTACTTC.

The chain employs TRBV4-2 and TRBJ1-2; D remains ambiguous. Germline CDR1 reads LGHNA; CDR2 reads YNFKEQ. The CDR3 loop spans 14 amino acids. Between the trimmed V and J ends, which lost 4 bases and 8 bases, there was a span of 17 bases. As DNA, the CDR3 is TGTGCCAGCAGCCCCCGGGAGGATCTAGTCGGCTACACCTTC. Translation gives CASSPREDLVGYTF.